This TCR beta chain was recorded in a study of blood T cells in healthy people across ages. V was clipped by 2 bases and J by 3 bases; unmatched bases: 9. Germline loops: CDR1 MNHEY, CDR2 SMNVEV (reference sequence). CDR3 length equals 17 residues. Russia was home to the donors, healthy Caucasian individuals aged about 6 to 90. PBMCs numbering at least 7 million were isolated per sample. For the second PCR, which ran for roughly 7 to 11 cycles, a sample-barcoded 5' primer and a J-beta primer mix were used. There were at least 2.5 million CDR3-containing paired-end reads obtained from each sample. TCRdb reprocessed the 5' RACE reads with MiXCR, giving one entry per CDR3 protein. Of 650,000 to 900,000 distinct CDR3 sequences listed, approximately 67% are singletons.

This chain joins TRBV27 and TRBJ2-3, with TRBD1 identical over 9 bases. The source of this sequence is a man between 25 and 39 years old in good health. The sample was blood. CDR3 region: CASSLPKPGQGTDTQYF. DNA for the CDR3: TGTGCCAGCAGTTTACCTAAACCGGGACAGGGTACAGATACGCAGTATTTT.